This is a list of T cell receptor beta chains from one sample in a study of blood T cell repertoires in COVID-19. The method was immunoSEQ multiplex PCR; TCRdb's version includes in-frame clones alone and lacks a portion of them. The sample includes approximately 69,000 clones, about four fifths of them seen just once. Sequencing input: peripheral blood. Receptors were obtained from a woman older than 75 with acute or convalescent COVID-19. The CDR3 runs from the conserved cysteine through the conserved F or W. Fields, in order: CDR3 length, clone size, J gene, V gene, D gene, CDR3 DNA, CDR3 protein. A D gene is named only where the DNA matches it firmly. Expanded clones get a size class; other rows say once, few or many, or leave the size out.

>12|NA|TRBJ1-4|TRBV9|NA
TGTGCCAGCAGCGTAGTTCTTGAAAAACTGTTTTTT
CASSVVLEKLFF
>13|NA|TRBJ2-7|TRBV6-2/TRBV6-3|TRBD1
TGTGCCAGCAGTACCTCAGGGGGACACGAGCAGTACTTC
CASSTSGGHEQYF
>13|NA|TRBJ2-3|TRBV29-1|NA
TGCAGCGTCGCTCAGATTAGCACAGATACGCAGTATTTT
CSVAQISTDTQYF
>14|NA|TRBJ1-3|TRBV19|NA
TGTGCCAGTAGTTTCGGGGGGGCTGGAAACACCATATATTTT
CASSFGGAGNTIYF
>12|NA|TRBJ1-2|TRBV29-1|NA
TGCAGCGTTCCTCGGGGGGCCGGCGGCTACACCTTC
CSVPRGAGGYTF
>15|NA|TRBJ1-5|TRBV19|TRBD1
TGTGCCAGTAGTATGGACAGGGCTACCCTTGGGGCCCAGCATTTT
CASSMDRATLGAQHF
>14|NA|TRBJ2-7|TRBV19|TRBD2
TGTGCCAGTGCTTCGTGGGGGGGATCCTACGAGCAGTACTTC
CASASWGGSYEQYF
>15|NA|TRBJ2-7|TRBV2|TRBD1
TGTGCCAGCAGTGAAGCCTTAGGACAGGCCCGGGTGAAGTACTTC
CASSEALGQARVKYF
>17|few|TRBJ2-3|TRBV7-6|TRBD2
TGTGCCAGCAGCTTAGGACTACTAGCGGGAGGGCCGGATACGCAGTATTTT
CASSLGLLAGGPDTQYF
>15|few|TRBJ2-1|TRBV27|NA
TGTGCCAGCAGTATTACACATACCACTAACAATGAGCAGTTCTTC
CASSITHTTNNEQFF
>14|NA|TRBJ2-7|TRBV27|TRBD1
TGTGCCAGCAGTTTAGGGACAGGAAACAACGAGCAGTACTTC
CASSLGTGNNEQYF